Detailed here is one TCR beta chain. Its antigen remains unknown. These data are taken from a study of shared clonotypes between healthy human individuals. The CDR3 runs 13 residues. V was pared by 4 bases and J by 2 bases, with 5 bases between. The germline CDR1 and CDR2 sequences are PRHDT and FYEKMQ (reference sequence). General study results and limits: Estimated richness values were generally larger in naive subsets than in memory subsets.

Sequenced by immunoSEQ multiplex PCR; TCRdb stores in-frame clones only, minus some. The sample lists hundreds of thousands of clones, about 92% occurring once. Naive CD8 populations comprised CD45RO-negative cells positively selected for CCR7, excluding terminally differentiated effector memory CD45RA+ cells. The V call is TRBV13, the J call TRBJ2-2; the D is unclear. The receptor's source is a man aged 30 to 45 in good health. The sequencing input was naive CD8+ T cells sorted from blood. The CDR3 sequence: CASSSHNTGELFF. The CDR3 nucleotides read TGTGCCAGCAGCTCCCACAACACCGGGGAGCTGTTTTTT. The entire variable domain, with the rest obtained from reference TRBV13 and TRBJ2-2, is as follows: AAGVIQSPRHLIKEKRETATLKCYPIPRHDTVYWYQQGPGQDPQFLISFYEKMQSDKGSIPDRFSAQQFSDYHSELNMSSLELGDSALYFCASSSHNTGELFFGEGSRLTVL.